The 14 T cell receptor beta chains reported below all come from one sample, sequenced in a study of blood T cell repertoires in COVID-19. Here immunoSEQ multiplex PCR was the method, and the copy in TCRdb shows in-frame clones only, minus some. The top ten clones hold approximately 7.5% of a sample with around 300,000 clones, over 75% of them seen once. The sample taken for sequencing was peripheral blood. These receptors all stem from a woman aged 30 to 39 with COVID-19, enrolled during active disease.

The chain carries TRBV11-2 and TRBJ2-7; 7 positions match TRBD1. V lost 5 bases to trimming and J lost 4 bases; unmatched junction nucleotides: 8. Germline V lookup: CDR1 SGHAT, CDR2 FQNNGV. This CDR3 spans 14 amino acids. CDR3 sequence reads: CASSHDRDRYEQYF. CDR3 nucleotides: TGTGCCAGCAGCCACGACAGGGACCGATACGAGCAGTACTTC.

The chain combines TRBV5-6 with TRBJ2-5; D may be TRBD1 (6 bases). Between the trimmed V and J ends, which lost 6 bases and 4 bases, there was a span of 16 bases. The germline CDR1 and CDR2 sequences are SGHDT and YYEEEE. The CDR3 sequence is 14 residues long. The CDR3 is CASTPTGSVETQYF. The CDR3 DNA is TGTGCCAGCACACCGACAGGTTCAGTAGAGACCCAGTACTTC.

The chain joins TRBV18 to TRBJ1-2, with 8 bases lining up with TRBD1. Germline V CDR1 and CDR2: KGHSH, LQKENI. The CDR3 is 17 amino acids. V shed 2 bases and J 4 bases; nucleotides not matched to a gene: 12. CDR3 loop: CASSPKDRVWFCYGYTF. Here the CDR3 DNA reads TGTGCCAGCTCACCAAAGGACAGGGTTTGGTTTTGCTATGGCTACACCTTC.

The V call is TRBV3-1 (or the pseudogene TRBV3-2), the J call TRBJ2-7, with 11 nucleotides matching TRBD2. V lost 4 bases to trimming and J lost 4 bases; unmatched junction nucleotides: 3. CDR3 size: 14 residues. Germline V gene lookup returns CDR1 LGHDT and CDR2 YNNKEL (reference sequence). The CDR3 DNA sequence: TGTGCCAGCAGCCGACTAGCGGGAAGTTACGAGCAGTACTTC. This codes for CASSRLAGSYEQYF.

The rearrangement links TRBV18 to TRBJ2-1; 7 bases line up with TRBD1. The CDR3 has 14 residues. The V gene end was trimmed by 2 bases and the J gene end by 6 bases; junction bases not matched to a gene: 4. Per germline, CDR1 KGHSH and CDR2 LQKENI. CDR3 DNA: TGTGCCAGCTCACCATCGACAGGGATCAATGAGCAGTTCTTC. Protein sequence: CASSPSTGINEQFF.

The rearrangement uses TRBV7-9 and TRBJ1-5; perhaps TRBD1 as D (6 bases). V was clipped by 4 bases and J by 5 bases, with 12 bases between them. The CDR3 extends over 14 amino acids. The germline gives CDR1 SEHNR, CDR2 FQNEAQ (reference sequence). The CDR3 bases are TGTGCCAGCAGCTCGGACAGTGACTATCAGCCCCAGCATTTT. Its protein is CASSSDSDYQPQHF.

The rearrangement uses TRBV14 and TRBJ1-1; 10 nucleotides align to TRBD1. V was pared by 5 bases and J by 1 base, with 25 bases of the junction left unmatched. The germline V gene has CDR1 SGHDN and CDR2 FVKESK. CDR3 length: 22 amino acids. The CDR3 nucleotides read TGTGCCAGCAGCGACTTACCCCCGGGACAGGGGATCGGTCCCCGATCGAACACTGAAGCTTTCTTT. The encoded protein is CASSDLPPGQGIGPRSNTEAFF.

The V gene is TRBV28, the J gene TRBJ1-5; TRBD1 is a possible D gene (5 bases). The V gene lost 7 bases and the J gene lost 3 bases, with 19 bases spanning the gap. The germline gives CDR1 MDHEN, CDR2 SYDVKM. The CDR3 runs to 16 residues. Here the CDR3 DNA reads TGTGCCAGCAAGAATCTGGGGCATCTGGCCAATCAGCCCCAGCATTTT. Amino acid sequence: CASKNLGHLANQPQHF.

V gene TRBV5-6 combines with J gene TRBJ2-7; the match to TRBD1 covers 8 bases. Losses at the gene ends were 3 bases for V and 9 bases for J; bases not matched to a gene: 5. This CDR3 is 12 amino acids long. In germline, CDR1 is SGHDT, CDR2 YYEEEE. The DNA for the CDR3 is TGTGCCAGCAGCTGGGGACAGGAGGGGCAGTACTTC. This gives the protein CASSWGQEGQYF.

Only a few counts were recorded for this clone. The J gene is TRBJ1-4, the V gene TRBV30; D remains ambiguous. The CDR3 runs to 14 residues. Germline CDR1 is GTSNPN and CDR2 is SVGIG (reference sequence). Trimming left V 0 bases short and J 10 bases short, with 15 bases between. The CDR3, as DNA: TGTGCCTGGAGTGTACCCCCGGGGATCGGAAAACTGTTTTTT. Encoded protein: CAWSVPPGIGKLFF.

This chain uses TRBV6-5 with TRBJ1-5; D call uncertain. CDR1 and CDR2 from the germline V gene are MNHEY and SVGAGI. V dropped 0 bases and J dropped 7 bases, with 4 bases sitting between them. The CDR3 has 12 residues. The CDR3 protein is CASSYSGQPQHF. Here the CDR3 DNA reads TGTGCCAGCAGTTACTCGGGCCAGCCCCAGCATTTT.

V usage is TRBV4-3 and J usage is TRBJ2-7, with 7 bases matching TRBD1. The CDR3 totals 15 residues. V gave up 0 bases and J gave up 2 bases; unmatched junction bases: 4. The germline CDR1 and CDR2 sequences are LGHNA and YSLEER. The CDR3 nucleotides are TGCGCCAGCAGCCAAGAGCCAGGGGGAACCTACGAGCAGTACTTC. This codes for CASSQEPGGTYEQYF.

This chain uses TRBV5-1 with TRBJ2-3; tentative D call: TRBD1 (5 bases). V lost 0 bases, J lost 8 bases, and 19 bases lay in between. Germline CDR1 and CDR2: SGHRS and YFSETQ. This CDR3 is built from 16 residues. The CDR3 DNA follows: TGCGCCAGCAGCTTGGCCGCAGGGTTCCCTTCTACTACGCAGTATTTT. Its translation is CASSLAAGFPSTTQYF.

The chain recombines TRBV27 with TRBJ1-1; perhaps TRBD1 as D (5 bases). In germline, CDR1 is MNHEY, CDR2 SMNVEV (reference sequence). V lost 3 bases to trimming and J lost 3 bases, with 17 bases between them. This CDR3 contains 16 residues. As DNA, the CDR3 is TGTGCCAGCAGTTTGGGACTCATGGAGGGAGACACTGAAGCTTTCTTT. Its protein is CASSLGLMEGDTEAFF.